The 24 T cell receptor beta chains below all came from one sample that was sequenced in a study of technical replicates of blood from several donors. Assay used: immunoSEQ multiplex PCR; TCRdb lists only in-frame clones, some missing. The data contain under 80,000 clones, 94% of them singletons. Sequenced material: T cells isolated from PBMCs. The receptors were gathered from a human donor in good health.

This rearrangement joins TRBV5-1 to TRBJ1-5; a weak D match, TRBD1 (6 bases). Germline values: CDR1 SGHRS, CDR2 YFSETQ. This CDR3 comprises 14 residues. The V end was cut by 7 bases, the J end by 3 bases, with 14 bases between. The CDR3 DNA reads as TGCGCCAGCGCCGATGGGGGCCCCAATCAGCCCCAGCATTTT. This encodes CASADGGPNQPQHF.

V gene TRBV7-6 combines with J gene TRBJ2-3; TRBD2 agrees at 10 bases. The V gene's germline CDR1 is SGHVS and CDR2 FNYEAQ. The V and J ends lost 3 bases and 1 base, in that order; junction bases with no gene match: 1. The CDR3 runs 15 residues. CDR3 loop: CASSFTSGGTDTQYF. Here the CDR3 DNA reads TGTGCCAGCAGCTTTACTAGCGGGGGCACAGATACGCAGTATTTT.

This chain links TRBV7-9 with TRBJ1-4; 11 nucleotides line up with TRBD1. CDR1 SEHNR and CDR2 FQNEAQ come from the germline V gene (reference sequence). CDR3 length equals 16 residues. Germline trimming cut 4 bases from V and 1 base from J; bases unmatched to any gene: 2. In DNA form, the CDR3 reads TGTGCCAGCAGCTCGGGGACAGGGGGAACTAATGAAAAACTGTTTTTT. Translating it yields CASSSGTGGTNEKLFF.

The chain has TRBV6-6 and TRBJ1-6; weak D call: TRBD1 (5 bases). Per germline, CDR1 MNHNY and CDR2 SVGAGI (reference sequence). This CDR3 has 16 amino acids. Trimming took off 4 bases at V and 1 base at J, with 11 bases between the two ends. CDR3 DNA: TGTGCCAGCAGTTTAACGGAGGGGTCCTATAATTCACCCCTCCACTTT. Protein product: CASSLTEGSYNSPLHF.

The chain uses TRBV15 and TRBJ2-3, with 8 bases that match TRBD2. The V gene end was trimmed by 0 bases and the J gene end by 1 base; junction bases not matched to a gene: 3. The CDR3 has 16 residues. Germline CDR1 LNHNV, CDR2 YYDKDF (reference sequence). The CDR3 nucleotides read TGTGCCACCAGCAGAGACTCGCGGGGGGGCACAGATACGCAGTATTTT. It is translated as CATSRDSRGGTDTQYF.

CDR3 protein: CASSEATLLAKNIQYF. CDR3 DNA: TGTGCCAGCAGTGAAGCGACTTTATTAGCCAAAAACATTCAGTACTTC. The chain has TRBV6-1 and TRBJ2-4; no definite D call. This CDR3 is 16 amino acids long. Between the trimmed V and J ends, which lost 0 bases and 0 bases, there was a span of 9 bases. Germline V lookup: CDR1 MNHNS, CDR2 SASEGT.

The chain carries TRBV29-1 and TRBJ2-7; maybe TRBD2 (6 bases). This CDR3 is built from 14 residues. Germline lookup yields CDR1 SQVTM and CDR2 ANQGSEA. Trimming pared 5 bases from V and 2 bases from J, leaving 16 bases between. The CDR3 sequence is CSVQLAILPYEQYF. The CDR3 bases are TGCAGCGTTCAACTAGCAATCCTTCCCTACGAGCAGTACTTC.

This clone occurred once. The chain recombines TRBV9 with TRBJ2-6; the D gene is possibly TRBD2 (6 bases). CDR3 length equals 16 residues. V was shortened by 3 bases and J by 2 bases, with 12 bases between the two germline ends. CDR1 is SGDLS, CDR2 YYNGEE, per germline. This CDR3 reads CASSAGTVAGANVLTF. CDR3 coding DNA: TGTGCCAGCAGCGCTGGGACTGTGGCTGGGGCCAACGTCCTGACTTTC.

Only one count was recorded for this clone. The rearrangement links TRBV7-9 to TRBJ2-5; 7 nucleotides agree with TRBD2. The V gene's germline CDR1 is SEHNR and CDR2 FQNEAQ (reference sequence). After removal of 3 bases from V and 5 bases from J, the junction contained 9 bases not matched to a gene. CDR3 length: 15 residues. This CDR3 is CASSFVGGRRETQYF. DNA of the CDR3: TGTGCCAGCAGCTTCGTGGGAGGGCGGCGCGAGACCCAGTACTTC.

In DNA form, the CDR3 reads TGTGCCAGCAGTTTATCTTTTTTTGAGTGTCGGGACAGGGGGTCCAAGTGCTATGGCTACACCTTC. Translated, it gives CASSLSFFECRDRGSKCYGYTF. The gene calls are TRBV27 and TRBJ1-2; 11 bases map to TRBD1. Trimming at V came to 0 bases and at J to 4 bases, leaving 22 bases not matched to a gene. Germline values: CDR1 MNHEY, CDR2 SMNVEV (reference sequence). The CDR3 loop spans 22 amino acids.

The chain recombines TRBV5-1 with TRBJ2-7; D possibly corresponds to TRBD2 (5 bases). Per the germline V gene, CDR1 is SGHRS and CDR2 is YFSETQ. This CDR3 contains 13 residues. V was trimmed by 4 bases and J by 3 bases, leaving 11 bases between them. CDR3 DNA sequence: TGCGCCAGCAGCCCCGGGAAGGGCTACGAGCAGTACTTC. Its protein product is CASSPGKGYEQYF.

The CDR3 DNA reads TGTGCCAGCTCACTGGACAGGGCCTTATATCAGCCCCAGCATTTT. Amino acid sequence: CASSLDRALYQPQHF. The gene calls are TRBV18 and TRBJ1-5; 8 nucleotides agree with TRBD1. This CDR3 spans 15 amino acids. The trim removed 4 bases at V and 5 bases at J, leaving 7 bases unmatched. Per germline, CDR1 KGHSH and CDR2 LQKENI.

The J gene is TRBJ1-6, the V gene TRBV11-1, with 8 bases lining up with TRBD1. Germline CDR1 reads SGHAT; CDR2 reads FQDESV (reference sequence). The ends lost 5 bases at V and 7 bases at J; junction bases unmatched: 13. The CDR3 is 17 amino acids. The CDR3 reads CASSPSQGAALNSPLHF. The DNA of the CDR3 is TGTGCCAGCAGCCCGAGCCAGGGGGCGGCTCTAAATTCACCCCTCCACTTT.

V and J are TRBV11-3 and TRBJ1-2, with unresolved D. The V and J ends lost 4 bases and 5 bases respectively, with 17 bases between them. The germline V gene encodes CDR1 SGHNT and CDR2 YENEEA. This CDR3 comprises 15 residues. The CDR3 sequence: CASSSAGVGPYGYTF. The CDR3, as DNA: TGTGCCAGCAGCTCCGCCGGGGTGGGCCCGTATGGCTACACCTTC.

V usage is TRBV5-1 and J usage is TRBJ2-1, with 8 bases lining up with TRBD1. The CDR3 runs 15 residues. Trimming removed 9 bases from V and 3 bases from J; junction bases left unmatched: 11. The germline V gene encodes CDR1 SGHRS and CDR2 YFSETQ. The CDR3 region has the DNA TGCGCCACCACTCCTACAGGGGGAAACTACAATGAGCAGTTCTTC. This codes for CATTPTGGNYNEQFF.

The chain links TRBV7-6 to TRBJ2-2; D perhaps matches TRBD1 (5 bases). Germline values: CDR1 SGHVS, CDR2 FNYEAQ. Trimming removed 4 bases at V and 1 base at J, with 13 bases between. This CDR3 is 16 amino acids long. The CDR3 is CASSSGQMGNTGELFF. The CDR3 DNA sequence: TGTGCCAGCAGCTCTGGACAAATGGGGAACACCGGGGAGCTGTTTTTT.

This clone appeared a single time. The chain is built from TRBV7-9 and TRBJ2-5; weak D call: TRBD2 (5 bases). The CDR3 totals 16 residues. The germline V gene has CDR1 SEHNR and CDR2 FQNEAQ (reference sequence). Trimming cost V 5 bases and J 1 base, with 17 bases left between them. This CDR3 reads CASSTRPGGPQETQYF. CDR3 sequence (DNA): TGTGCCAGCAGCACCAGGCCAGGAGGCCCCCAAGAGACCCAGTACTTC.

The chain uses TRBV10-3 and TRBJ1-1; weak D call: TRBD1 (6 bases). The V gene lost 0 bases and the J gene lost 2 bases, with 13 bases spanning the gap. This CDR3 has 16 amino acids. The germline V gene has CDR1 ENHRY and CDR2 SYGVKD. CDR3 sequence (DNA): TGTGCCATCAGTGAGTCGACGGGGACAAGTAACACTGAAGCTTTCTTT. Translating it yields CAISESTGTSNTEAFF.

The rearrangement uses TRBV18 and TRBJ1-1, with a possible D match to TRBD1 (5 bases). The CDR3 contains 14 residues. Trimming took 1 base from V and 5 from J, leaving 11 bases between them. The V gene's germline CDR1 is KGHSH and CDR2 LQKENI. The CDR3 DNA follows: TGTGCCAGCTCACCACTGGGGGGGACGACTGAAGCTTTCTTT. Translating it yields CASSPLGGTTEAFF.

This chain connects TRBV5-6 to TRBJ2-1; D possibly corresponds to TRBD2 (5 bases). CDR1 SGHDT and CDR2 YYEEEE come from the germline V gene. Trimming pared 2 bases from V and 3 bases from J, leaving 18 bases between. There are 17 residues in the CDR3. CDR3 sequence reads: CASSFDPSETNYNEQFF. The CDR3 DNA is TGTGCCAGCAGCTTTGACCCCTCCGAGACTAACTACAATGAGCAGTTCTTC.

This chain connects TRBV7-9 to TRBJ2-4, with D tentatively TRBD2 (5 bases). The CDR3 is 13 residues long. CDR1 SEHNR and CDR2 FQNEAQ come from the germline V gene (reference sequence). V lost 5 bases to trimming and J lost 6 bases, with 11 bases between them. In DNA form, the CDR3 reads TGTGCCAGCAGCCGAGAGGGTGGAAACATTCAGTACTTC. As protein: CASSREGGNIQYF.

The chain has TRBV4-1 and TRBJ2-6; TRBD2 might be the D (5 bases). Trimming cost V 4 bases and J 2 bases, with 9 bases left between them. CDR3 size: 15 residues. CDR1 is MGHRA and CDR2 is YSYEKL in the germline V gene. The CDR3 bases are TGCGCCAGCAGCCCCCACGGGACTGGGGCCAACGTCCTGACTTTC. Translating gives CASSPHGTGANVLTF.

This clone showed up just once. The chain has TRBV7-9 and TRBJ2-5, with unresolved D. Germline V CDR1 and CDR2: SEHNR, FQNEAQ (reference sequence). The CDR3 spans 15 residues. The germline V and J ends were trimmed by 1 base and 1 base, with 10 bases remaining between them. CDR3 region: CASSLVLAFQETQYF. CDR3 bases: TGTGCCAGCAGCTTAGTTTTGGCCTTCCAAGAGACCCAGTACTTC.

The rearrangement uses TRBV6-1 and TRBJ1-1; no firm D call. V was shortened by 3 bases and J by 4 bases, with 15 bases between the two germline ends. Germline CDR1 MNHNS, CDR2 SASEGT. CDR3 size: 15 residues. CDR3 sequence (DNA): TGTGCCAGCAGTGAGGACTCTTTCTGGGGCACTGAAGCTTTCTTT. This sequence encodes CASSEDSFWGTEAFF.